These 21 T cell receptor beta chains share one sample of origin, sequenced in a study of CXCR3-negative and CXCR3-positive naive CD8 T cells. Study observations and caveats: Naive cells that were CXCR3-positive had more hydrophobic TRB CDR3s (compared with CXCR3-negative naive cells).

No antigen is known for these receptors. TRB cDNA was prepared as libraries by UMI-labeled 5' RACE. TCRdb re-called the 5' RACE reads; every CDR3 protein appears as one record, without DNA. The listing contains 150,000 to 170,000 distinct CDR3 sequences. Sequencing was carried out using naive CXCR3+ CD8+ T cells from blood. Subset denoted: CD45RO-CCR7+CD27+CD95- naive CD8+ T cells expressing CXCR3 (TNR3+). The receptor set was obtained from a human donor in good health. Some clones in this sample may be carry-over from other donors' samples.

This chain connects TRBV13 to TRBJ2-7; TCRdb's D gene call, TRBD1, goes unchecked for lack of DNA. Germline lookup yields CDR1 PRHDT and CDR2 FYEKMQ (reference sequence). The CDR3 runs to 17 residues. CDR3 sequence: CASSLVPSGLDSYEQYF.

The chain carries TRBV29-1 and TRBJ2-7. The CDR3 length is 13 residues. Germline CDR1 is SQVTM and CDR2 is ANQGSEA. The CDR3 reads CSVLTVGSYEQYF.

V and J are TRBV2 and TRBJ2-2; TCRdb's D gene call, TRBD1, goes unchecked for lack of DNA. Germline V gene data show CDR1 as SNHLY and CDR2 as FYNNEI. The CDR3 is 20 residues long. This CDR3 is CASTHPPGLKRGIGTGELFF.

This chain links TRBV29-1 with TRBJ1-1; TCRdb's assignment of TRBD1 cannot be checked, as there is no DNA. Germline V CDR1 and CDR2: SQVTM, ANQGSEA. This CDR3 has 15 amino acids. The CDR3 reads CSVEDQEGGGTEAFF.

This sequence joins TRBV12-3 or TRBV12-4 and TRBJ2-5; TCRdb's D call of TRBD2 is untestable without DNA. The length of the CDR3 is 15 residues. This chain's CDR3 is CASSIFSGSGETQYF.

This chain connects TRBV25-1 to TRBJ2-7; TCRdb's D gene call, TRBD1, goes unchecked for lack of DNA. This CDR3 has 16 residues. The germline V gene encodes CDR1 MGHDK and CDR2 SYGVNS. The CDR3 sequence is CDSSEYSMGQSYEQYF.

The chain links TRBV9 to TRBJ2-1; TCRdb selects TRBD1, and the lack of DNA leaves this call unchecked. CDR1 is SGDLS, CDR2 YYNGEE, per germline. The CDR3 spans 14 residues. The CDR3 is CASSLAGGIDEQFF.

The genes are TRBV5-1 and TRBJ2-7. CDR1 is SGHRS, CDR2 YFSETQ, per germline. CDR3 length: 15 residues. CDR3 sequence reads: CASSLEVGSAYEQYF.

V is TRBV28 and J is TRBJ2-7; as DNA is missing, the TRBD1 call by TCRdb cannot be tested. Germline CDR1 MDHEN, CDR2 SYDVKM. The CDR3 is made up of 13 amino acids. CDR3 in amino acids: CASAGTGTYEQYF.

The rearrangement uses TRBV14 and TRBJ2-2. The CDR3 runs to 14 residues. Germline V gene sequence: CDR1 SGHDN, CDR2 FVKESK. The CDR3 loop reads CASSQSAETGELFF.

The chain couples TRBV28 to TRBJ1-5; TCRdb's D call of TRBD1 is untestable without DNA. This CDR3 spans 13 amino acids. Germline CDR1 and CDR2: MDHEN and SYDVKM. The CDR3 here is CASSRGRGQPQHF. Full variable domain (missing parts from reference TRBV28 and TRBJ1-5): DVKVTQSSRYLVKRTGEKVFLECVQDMDHENMFWYRQDPGLGLRLIYFSYDVKMKEKGDIPEGYSVSREKKERFSLILESASTNQTSMYLCASSRGRGQPQHFGDGTRLSIL.

CDR3 in amino acids: CASSDTQALAF. The chain links TRBV12-3 or TRBV12-4 to TRBJ1-2; the TCRdb call, TRBD1, lacks DNA for checking. The CDR3 spans 11 residues.

The rearrangement links TRBV7-6 to TRBJ2-1; without DNA, the TCRdb call of TRBD2 cannot be checked. Germline lookup yields CDR1 SGHVS and CDR2 FNYEAQ. CDR3 length: 16 residues. CDR3: CASSLKGPLAVKKQFF. Supplemented by reference TRBV7-6 and TRBJ2-1, the full variable domain reads GAGVSQSPRYKVTKRGQDVALRCDPISGHVSLYWYRQALGQGPEFLTYFNYEAQQDKSGLPNDRFSAERPEGSISTLTIQRTEQRDSAMYRCASSLKGPLAVKKQFFGPGTRLTVL.

The chain has TRBV10-3 and TRBJ1-1. CDR1 is ENHRY, CDR2 SYGVKD, per germline. CDR3 length equals 13 residues. CDR3 sequence: CAISESWNTEAFF.

This chain uses TRBV6-2 or TRBV6-3 with TRBJ2-7. CDR3 length: 13 residues. Germline CDR1 and CDR2: MNHEY and SVGEGT. CDR3 amino acids: CASSYTGLYEQYF.

This chain uses TRBV30 with TRBJ2-7; TCRdb's D gene call, TRBD1, goes unchecked for lack of DNA. Germline CDR1 reads GTSNPN; CDR2 reads SVGIG (reference sequence). This CDR3 has 13 amino acids. CDR3 sequence reads: CAWSGGISYEQYF.

This chain links TRBV7-6 with TRBJ1-6. The CDR3 spans 16 residues. Germline values: CDR1 SGHVS, CDR2 FNYEAQ. The CDR3: CASSLAIGVYNSPLHF.

The chain joins TRBV11-3 to TRBJ2-7; TCRdb lists TRBD1, though no DNA is available to test this call. Germline V gene lookup returns CDR1 SGHNT and CDR2 YENEEA. CDR3 length: 13 amino acids. CDR3 sequence reads: CASSVDRFYEQYF.

The chain couples TRBV14 to TRBJ2-7. The CDR3 has 15 residues. Germline V gene data show CDR1 as SGHDN and CDR2 as FVKESK. CDR3 sequence: CASSQDSASSYEQYF.

The V gene is TRBV13, the J gene TRBJ2-5. The germline V gene encodes CDR1 PRHDT and CDR2 FYEKMQ (reference sequence). The CDR3 runs to 14 residues. CDR3 amino acids: CASSSDHLRETQYF.

V and J are TRBV10-1 and TRBJ2-5; the D call of TRBD2 rests on TCRdb alone, since no DNA is present to check it. Germline V gene lookup returns CDR1 WNHNN and CDR2 SYGVQD (reference sequence). The CDR3 spans 16 residues. Here the CDR3 reads CASGRLAGSSGETQYF.